These T cell receptor beta chains were read from a single sample in a study of PD-1 blockade in mismatch repair-deficient tumors. Generated by immunoSEQ multiplex PCR, the TCRdb table keeps only in-frame clones and is missing some. The data show just under 65,000 clones, with approximately 88% seen just once and 14% held by the top ten. The material sequenced was peripheral blood, taken 52 weeks after starting pembrolizumab. All receptors derive from an adult with mismatch repair-deficient cancer. Both conserved end residues are part of each CDR3. A D gene is named only where the DNA matches it firmly. Clone size is stated in some rows and not others, as once, few, many or a class when expanded.

CDR3: CASSLLGAGTEAFF
DNA: TGTGCCAGCAGTTTATTGGGGGCGGGAACTGAAGCTTTCTTT
size: once
V: TRBV27
D: -
J: TRBJ1-1

CDR3: CAWSVVLNGQGQETQYF
DNA: TGTGCCTGGAGTGTAGTTCTAAATGGGCAGGGCCAAGAGACCCAGTACTTC
size: -
V: TRBV30
D: -
J: TRBJ2-5

CDR3: CASSVELAGANTGELFF
DNA: TGTGCCAGCAGCGTTGAGCTAGCGGGAGCGAACACCGGGGAGCTGTTTTTT
size: -
V: TRBV9
D: TRBD2
J: TRBJ2-2

CDR3: CASSQAGLAYNEQFF
DNA: TGCGCCAGCAGCCAAGCGGGACTAGCCTACAATGAGCAGTTCTTC
size: -
V: TRBV4-1
D: TRBD2
J: TRBJ2-1

CDR3: CASSWTSGSYPGELFF
DNA: TGTGCCAGCAGCTGGACTAGCGGGAGTTATCCCGGGGAGCTGTTTTTT
size: -
V: TRBV7-8
D: TRBD2
J: TRBJ2-2

CDR3: CARVGCLLNEQFF
DNA: TGTGCCAGGGTAGGGTGTTTATTAAATGAGCAGTTCTTC
size: -
V: TRBV6-1
D: -
J: TRBJ2-1

CDR3: CASSLVAGEGAYGYTF
DNA: TGCGCCAGCAGCTTGGTGGCGGGAGAGGGGGCCTATGGCTACACCTTC
size: -
V: TRBV5-1
D: TRBD1
J: TRBJ1-2

CDR3: CAWSPWIKGDEQFF
DNA: TGTGCCTGGAGCCCGTGGATCAAGGGCGATGAGCAGTTCTTC
size: -
V: TRBV30
D: -
J: TRBJ2-1

CDR3: CASSPRRGSYEQYF
DNA: TGTGCCAGCAGCCCGAGGCGCGGTTCCTACGAGCAGTACTTC
size: -
V: TRBV11-3
D: -
J: TRBJ2-7

CDR3: CSVEGVGETQYF
DNA: TGCAGCGTTGAAGGTGTCGGAGAGACCCAGTACTTC
size: -
V: TRBV29-1
D: -
J: TRBJ2-5

CDR3: CASSFQGRNTGELFF
DNA: TGTGCCAGCAGCTTCCAGGGACGGAACACCGGGGAGCTGTTTTTT
size: -
V: TRBV7-9
D: -
J: TRBJ2-2

CDR3: CASRERGPRHTGELFF
DNA: TGCGCCAGCAGAGAACGAGGACCGCGACACACCGGGGAGCTGTTTTTT
size: -
V: TRBV5-1
D: -
J: TRBJ2-2

CDR3: CASSPGVGINQPQHF
DNA: TGTGCCAGCAGCCCAGGCGTAGGGATCAATCAGCCCCAGCATTTT
size: once
V: TRBV6-5
D: -
J: TRBJ1-5

CDR3: CASSLTGGSTHYGYTF
DNA: TGTGCCAGCAGCTTAACAGGCGGCTCCACCCACTATGGCTACACCTTC
size: once
V: TRBV7-3
D: -
J: TRBJ1-2

CDR3: CSVGSGWENTEAFF
DNA: TGCAGCGTAGGCTCTGGGTGGGAGAACACTGAAGCTTTCTTT
size: -
V: TRBV29-1
D: -
J: TRBJ1-1

CDR3: CSVGDGDYGYTF
DNA: TGCAGCGTGGGGGACGGCGACTATGGCTACACCTTC
size: few
V: TRBV29-1
D: -
J: TRBJ1-2

CDR3: CASSIIGLEQFF
DNA: TGTGCCAGTAGTATCATTGGACTTGAGCAGTTCTTC
size: -
V: TRBV19
D: -
J: TRBJ2-1

CDR3: CASSPPLAGGYEQFF
DNA: TGTGCCAGCTCACCACCTCTAGCGGGAGGGTATGAGCAGTTCTTC
size: -
V: TRBV18
D: TRBD2
J: TRBJ2-1

CDR3: CATSRDRIIHSYEQYF
DNA: TGTGCCACCAGCAGAGATAGGATAATACACTCCTACGAGCAGTACTTC
size: once
V: TRBV15
D: -
J: TRBJ2-7

CDR3: CASSLYDPRGYTF
DNA: TGTGCCAGCAGTTTATATGATCCTCGGGGCTACACCTTC
size: -
V: TRBV28
D: -
J: TRBJ1-2

CDR3: CSVEDREGQPQHF
DNA: TGCAGCGTCGAGGACAGGGAGGGGCAGCCCCAGCATTTT
size: -
V: TRBV29-1
D: TRBD1
J: TRBJ1-5

CDR3: CASSLVTGSNNEQFF
DNA: TGTGCCAGCAGCTTAGTTACGGGATCTAACAATGAGCAGTTCTTC
size: -
V: TRBV7-2
D: -
J: TRBJ2-1

CDR3: CASSLLLADQETQYF
DNA: TGTGCCAGCAGCTTACTCCTAGCGGATCAAGAGACCCAGTACTTC
size: -
V: TRBV13
D: TRBD2
J: TRBJ2-5

CDR3: CASSPGTSGSFRGYEQFF
DNA: TGCGCCAGCAGCCCCGGGACTAGCGGGAGCTTCAGGGGCTATGAGCAGTTCTTC
size: -
V: TRBV10-2
D: TRBD2
J: TRBJ2-1

CDR3: CSVEGGQGYEQYF
DNA: TGCAGCGTCGAGGGGGGACAGGGCTACGAGCAGTACTTC
size: -
V: TRBV29-1
D: TRBD1
J: TRBJ2-7

CDR3: CASSQDPGQGYGYTF
DNA: TGCGCCAGCAGCCAAGACCCGGGGCAAGGATATGGGTACACCTTC
size: -
V: TRBV4-1
D: -
J: TRBJ1-2

CDR3: CASSLAARGSTDTQYF
DNA: TGTGCCAGCAGCTTGGCAGCTAGGGGGAGCACAGATACGCAGTATTTT
size: -
V: TRBV5-6
D: -
J: TRBJ2-3

CDR3: CSVGDRAYEQYF
DNA: TGCAGCGTTGGGGACAGGGCCTACGAGCAGTACTTC
size: once
V: TRBV29-1
D: TRBD1
J: TRBJ2-7

CDR3: CASSRGTGNQPQHF
DNA: TGTGCCAGCAGTAGGGGGACAGGTAATCAGCCCCAGCATTTT
size: few
V: TRBV6-5
D: TRBD1
J: TRBJ1-5

CDR3: CASSLSGYGYTF
DNA: TGTGCCAGCAGCTTATCGGGGTATGGCTACACCTTC
size: once
V: TRBV7-9
D: -
J: TRBJ1-2

CDR3: CASSTGTGHNQPQHF
DNA: TGTGCCAGCAGCACTGGGACAGGGCACAATCAGCCCCAGCATTTT
size: few
V: TRBV7-8
D: TRBD1
J: TRBJ1-5

CDR3: CASSLGGRAYNEQFF
DNA: TGTGCCAGCAGCTTAGGTGGGAGGGCCTACAATGAGCAGTTCTTC
size: -
V: TRBV7-2
D: TRBD2
J: TRBJ2-1

CDR3: CASSLLGGISYNEQFF
DNA: TGTGCCAGCAGTTTATTAGGGGGTATCTCCTACAATGAGCAGTTCTTC
size: -
V: TRBV27
D: -
J: TRBJ2-1

CDR3: CASSQSSWSSESSYNEQFF
DNA: TGCGCCAGCAGTCAATCGTCGTGGTCTAGCGAGAGCTCCTACAATGAGCAGTTCTTC
size: -
V: TRBV23-1
D: -
J: TRBJ2-1

CDR3: CASSFSGDTQYF
DNA: TGTGCCAGCAGTTTTAGTGGAGATACGCAGTATTTT
size: -
V: TRBV9
D: -
J: TRBJ2-3

CDR3: CASSLEGAGPYEQYF
DNA: TGTGCCAGCAGCTTAGAAGGGGCAGGACCTTACGAGCAGTACTTC
size: -
V: TRBV7-6
D: -
J: TRBJ2-7

CDR3: CASSERTGDYEQYF
DNA: TGCGCCAGCAGCGAACGGACAGGGGACTACGAGCAGTACTTC
size: -
V: TRBV5-1
D: TRBD1
J: TRBJ2-7

CDR3: CASAPYRGEETQYF
DNA: TGTGCCAGCGCCCCCTATCGGGGGGAAGAGACCCAGTACTTC
size: -
V: TRBV6-5
D: TRBD2
J: TRBJ2-5

CDR3: CASSYVGTGGREQFF
DNA: TGTGCCAGCAGTTATGTCGGGACGGGAGGCCGTGAGCAGTTCTTC
size: -
V: TRBV28
D: TRBD2
J: TRBJ2-1

CDR3: CAPREAGALGEQYF
DNA: TGTGCCCCCCGGGAGGCGGGAGCGCTTGGGGAGCAGTACTTC
size: -
V: TRBV27
D: TRBD2
J: TRBJ2-7

CDR3: CASSIAAGYDEQFF
DNA: TGTGCCAGTAGTATAGCGGCAGGGTACGATGAGCAGTTCTTC
size: -
V: TRBV19
D: -
J: TRBJ2-1

CDR3: CATSRFDISGANVLTF
DNA: TGTGCCACCAGCAGATTCGACATTTCTGGGGCCAACGTCCTGACTTTC
size: -
V: TRBV15
D: -
J: TRBJ2-6

CDR3: CASRQRTYEQYF
DNA: TGTGCCAGCAGGCAGAGAACCTACGAGCAGTACTTC
size: -
V: TRBV11-2
D: -
J: TRBJ2-7

CDR3: CASSSRTGSYTGELFF
DNA: TGTGCCAGCAGTTCAAGGACAGGGAGCTACACCGGGGAGCTGTTTTTT
size: -
V: TRBV6-5
D: TRBD1
J: TRBJ2-2

CDR3: CASSPIPGTGYTGELFF
DNA: TGTGCCAGCAGCCCGATCCCTGGAACGGGGTACACCGGGGAGCTGTTTTTT
size: -
V: TRBV7-8
D: -
J: TRBJ2-2

CDR3: CASSLSYGQGNTIYF
DNA: TGTGCCAGCAGCTTGAGCTACGGGCAAGGAAACACCATATATTTT
size: -
V: TRBV5-5
D: -
J: TRBJ1-3

CDR3: CASSFWGLMGNEQFF
DNA: TGTGCCAGCAGCTTCTGGGGGCTGATGGGCAATGAGCAGTTCTTC
size: -
V: TRBV5-6
D: -
J: TRBJ2-1

CDR3: CASSLGNDRERPYEQYF
DNA: TGTGCCAGCAGTTTAGGGAATGACAGGGAGCGCCCCTACGAGCAGTACTTC
size: -
V: TRBV28
D: TRBD1
J: TRBJ2-7

CDR3: CASSVLTGGYGYTF
DNA: TGTGCCAGCAGCGTACTTACAGGGGGCTATGGCTACACCTTC
size: -
V: TRBV9
D: TRBD1
J: TRBJ1-2

CDR3: CASSLARDRGHNEQFF
DNA: TGTGCCAGCAGCTTAGCCAGGGACAGGGGTCACAATGAGCAGTTCTTC
size: -
V: TRBV7-8
D: TRBD1
J: TRBJ2-1

CDR3: CASSYRVSNYGYTF
DNA: TGTGCCAGCAGTTACAGGGTTTCTAACTATGGCTACACCTTC
size: once
V: TRBV6-5
D: -
J: TRBJ1-2

CDR3: CASSYGPPHSNNEQFF
DNA: TGTGCCAGCAGTTACGGGCCTCCTCATTCGAACAATGAGCAGTTCTTC
size: -
V: TRBV6-6
D: -
J: TRBJ2-1

CDR3: CASYVGQGPGYGYTF
DNA: TGCGCCAGCTACGTAGGACAGGGCCCCGGCTATGGCTACACCTTC
size: -
V: TRBV10-2
D: TRBD1
J: TRBJ1-2

CDR3: CASSQESVAYYEQYF
DNA: TGTGCCAGCAGCCAAGAATCAGTAGCTTACTACGAGCAGTACTTC
size: -
V: TRBV4-2
D: -
J: TRBJ2-7

CDR3: CASSGAQGQGLGYEQYF
DNA: TGTGCCAGCAGCGGAGCCCAAGGACAGGGGCTAGGCTACGAGCAGTACTTC
size: -
V: TRBV11-2
D: TRBD1
J: TRBJ2-7

CDR3: CASSLDRGEYEQYF
DNA: TGTGCCAGCAGCTTGGACAGGGGGGAATACGAGCAGTACTTC
size: -
V: TRBV5-4
D: TRBD1
J: TRBJ2-7

CDR3: CASSDLQAGELFF
DNA: TGTGCCAGCAGTGACCTCCAGGCCGGGGAGCTGTTTTTT
size: -
V: TRBV25-1
D: -
J: TRBJ2-2

CDR3: CASSLGRQNYGYTF
DNA: TGTGCCAGTAGTCTCGGACGGCAAAACTATGGCTACACCTTC
size: -
V: TRBV19
D: -
J: TRBJ1-2

CDR3: CASSLPQTSTDTQYF
DNA: TGTGCCAGCAGCTTACCCCAGACTAGCACAGATACGCAGTATTTT
size: few
V: TRBV11-2
D: -
J: TRBJ2-3

CDR3: CATALVQNGELFF
DNA: TGTGCCACGGCCTTAGTTCAAAACGGGGAGCTGTTTTTT
size: -
V: TRBV11-3
D: -
J: TRBJ2-2